This TCR beta chain was found in a study of shared clonotypes between healthy human individuals. Sequencing was performed on unsorted PBMC DNA using ten immunoSEQ deep assay plates. TCRdb's copy holds only in-frame clones and misses some; the assay was immunoSEQ multiplex PCR. The data contain around 440,000 clones, about 74% of them seen just once; the ten biggest clones take up 12%. The origin of this receptor is a woman in her thirties or forties in good health. Some clones in this sample may be carry-over from other donors' samples. Sequencing was performed on PBMCs.

CDR3 sequence: CASSPRQGRTEAFF. CDR3 sequence (DNA): TGTGCCAGTAGTCCTCGACAGGGGCGGACTGAAGCTTTCTTT. V gene TRBV19 combines with J gene TRBJ1-1, with 8 positions matching TRBD1. The germline CDR1 and CDR2 sequences are LNHDA and SQIVND (reference sequence). V dropped 5 bases and J dropped 5; count of bases not matched to a gene: 7. This CDR3 comprises 14 residues.